The next 21 T cell receptor beta chains were all read from a single sample in a study of blood T cell repertoires in COVID-19 (dated by TCRdb to about 2020). The library was obtained by the immunoSEQ multiplex PCR assay. What TCRdb holds here is the immuneACCESS table cut down to in-frame rearrangements. Part of the clones is not present; checked against another copy, under half of the missing clones reflect an unresolved V gene, and the others are unexplained. The table for this sample lists 210,000 or so clones; roughly 76% of them were counted only once. Clones ranked in the top ten supply around 5% of the sample. Sequences were obtained from peripheral blood. Receptors originate from a human donor in a cohort sampled during active COVID-19.

This clone was seen many times. The gene calls are TRBV7-9 and TRBJ1-5; 10 bases agree with TRBD1. The CDR3 length is 15 residues. V was clipped by 5 bases and J by 5 bases; unmatched bases: 6. Germline V CDR1 and CDR2: SEHNR, FQNEAQ (reference sequence). In DNA form, the CDR3 reads TGTGCCAGCAGCCCGCTGACAGGGGGCCATCAGCCCCAGCATTTT. It codes for CASSPLTGGHQPQHF.

V usage is TRBV11-2 and J usage is TRBJ2-1; 7 nucleotides align to TRBD2. Germline-derived CDR1 and CDR2 are SGHAT and FQNNGV. There are 14 residues in the CDR3. V lost 6 bases and J lost 8; bases outside the gene matches: 10. The CDR3 sequence: CASRNRGRGDEQFF. The CDR3 DNA follows: TGTGCCAGCAGAAACAGAGGCCGGGGGGATGAGCAGTTCTTC.

This chain connects TRBV6-5 to TRBJ2-7, with TRBD1 as a possible D gene (6 bases). CDR1 and CDR2 from the germline V gene are MNHEY and SVGAGI. Trimming took 6 bases from V and 2 from J, leaving 17 bases between them. The CDR3 extends over 15 amino acids. DNA for the CDR3: TGTGCCAGCAGACGTTCCGGGACATATGCCTACGAGCAGTACTTC. Encoded protein: CASRRSGTYAYEQYF.

The chain combines TRBV18 with TRBJ1-5; D is uncertain. This CDR3 contains 14 residues. The V gene's germline CDR1 is KGHSH and CDR2 LQKENI. V was pared by 6 bases and J by 4 bases, with 13 bases between. This CDR3 reads CASSRDRLNQPQHF. The DNA of the CDR3 is TGTGCCAGCTCGCGTGATCGTCTGAATCAGCCCCAGCATTTT.

CDR3 coding DNA: TGTGCCAGTAGTCTCGGACACCGCAATCAGCCCCAGCATTTT. Protein product: CASSLGHRNQPQHF. V and J are TRBV19 and TRBJ1-5, with a tentative D call TRBD1 (5 bases). CDR3 size: 14 residues. V lost 5 bases and J lost 2, with 10 bases in between. Germline loops: CDR1 LNHDA, CDR2 SQIVND (reference sequence). Full variable domain (remainder filled in from reference TRBV19 and TRBJ1-5): DGGITQSPKYLFRKEGQNVTLSCEQNLNHDAMYWYRQDPGQGLRLIYYSQIVNDFQKGDIAEGYSVSREKKESFPLTVTSAQKNPTAFYLCASSLGHRNQPQHFGDGTRLSIL.

The rearrangement joins TRBV7-2 to TRBJ1-2, with 7 bases that match TRBD1. V shed 3 bases, J shed 6 bases, and the junction held 4 bases outside the gene matches. This CDR3 region has 13 residues. Germline CDR1 reads SGHTA; CDR2 reads FQGNSA. The CDR3 DNA follows: TGTGCCAGCAGCTTGAAGGGGGCTAATGGCTACACCTTC. Translated: CASSLKGANGYTF.

The V call is TRBV7-9, the J call TRBJ1-4; D not certain. V shed 1 base and J shed 6 bases, with 6 bases lying between them. The CDR3 has 13 residues. Germline CDR1 is SEHNR and CDR2 is FQNEAQ (reference sequence). The CDR3 DNA follows: TGTGCCAGCAGCTTAGGAGGATATGAAAAACTGTTTTTT. Translating gives CASSLGGYEKLFF.

The V call is TRBV5-1, the J call TRBJ2-6, with TRBD2 identical over 8 bases. Germline V gene sequence: CDR1 SGHRS, CDR2 YFSETQ. This CDR3 region has 18 residues. Trimming took 4 bases from V and 0 from J; bases not matched to a gene: 9. CDR3 region: CASSRSGGGYSGANVLTF. The CDR3 DNA reads as TGCGCCAGCAGCAGAAGTGGCGGGGGGTACTCTGGGGCCAACGTCCTGACTTTC.

A few counts support this clone. The J gene is TRBJ1-1, the V gene TRBV24-1, with TRBD1 matching 7 bases. CDR3 size: 15 residues. From germline, CDR1 is KGHDR and CDR2 SFDVKD. Trimming at V came to 2 bases and at J to 1 base, leaving 3 bases not matched to a gene. In DNA, the CDR3 is TGTGCCACCAGTGATTCAGGGACAGAGAACACTGAAGCTTTCTTT. The encoded protein is CATSDSGTENTEAFF.

This clone was recorded once. Other DNA sequences in this sample translate to the same CDR3. The V and J genes are TRBV6-2 or TRBV6-3 and TRBJ1-1; D unclear. The V gene lost 0 bases and the J gene lost 4 bases, with 9 bases spanning the gap. Germline V gene sequence: CDR1 MNHEY, CDR2 SVGEGT. The CDR3 has 14 residues. DNA for the CDR3: TGTGCCAGCAGTTACTCGCGCGGTGGCACTGAAGCTTTCTTT. Its protein is CASSYSRGGTEAFF.

V and J are TRBV25-1 and TRBJ2-1; the D is unclear. Trimming pared 2 bases from V and 2 bases from J, leaving 13 bases between. Germline CDR1 and CDR2: MGHDK and SYGVNS. There are 16 residues in the CDR3. The DNA of the CDR3 is TGTGCCAGCAGTGAACGGTCACGAGCTACCTACAATGAGCAGTTCTTC. This codes for CASSERSRATYNEQFF.

This chain links TRBV11-2 with TRBJ1-6; tentative D call: TRBD1 (6 bases). Trimming took off 2 bases at V and 7 bases at J, with 12 bases between the two ends. The CDR3 sequence is 15 residues long. From germline, CDR1 is SGHAT and CDR2 FQNNGV. CDR3 DNA: TGTGCCAGCAGCTTATCAGGGGTATCGAATTCACCCCTCCACTTT. Translating gives CASSLSGVSNSPLHF.

V is TRBV5-4 and J is TRBJ2-1, with D hard to call. The CDR3 loop spans 13 amino acids. Germline lookup yields CDR1 SGHNT and CDR2 YYREEE (reference sequence). The ends were cut back, 4 bases at V and 3 bases at J, with 8 bases in the middle. The CDR3 coding sequence is TGTGCCAGCAGCCTAAGGAGCTACAATGAGCAGTTCTTC. Protein: CASSLRSYNEQFF.

This clone was seen a few times. This chain joins TRBV27 and TRBJ2-3, with a possible D match to TRBD1 (5 bases). V gave up 8 bases and J gave up 1 base, with 13 bases separating them. Germline V lookup: CDR1 MNHEY, CDR2 SMNVEV (reference sequence). CDR3 length: 14 residues. The CDR3 DNA reads TGTGCCAGCGCCGGCAGGGATGGCACAGATACGCAGTATTTT. It translates to CASAGRDGTDTQYF.

The chain joins TRBV7-3 to TRBJ2-7, with 8 bases aligning to TRBD2. CDR3 size: 13 residues. Per the germline V gene, CDR1 is SGHTA and CDR2 is FQGTGA. V was pared by 5 bases and J by 7 bases, with 7 bases of the junction left unmatched. CDR3 DNA sequence: TGTGCCAGCAGCCCGCGGGGGGAGGGGGAGCAGTACTTC. Its protein is CASSPRGEGEQYF.

This clone was detected a few times. This chain links TRBV9 with TRBJ2-7, with TRBD1 matching 11 bases. The CDR3 spans 13 residues. Germline assignment: CDR1 SGDLS and CDR2 YYNGEE. Trimming at V came to 7 bases and at J to 4 bases, leaving 4 bases not matched to a gene. The CDR3 is CASGDRGGYEQYF. CDR3 nucleotides: TGTGCCAGCGGGGACAGGGGGGGATACGAGCAGTACTTC.

The genes are TRBV18 and TRBJ2-7; TRBD2 agrees at 14 bases. This CDR3 has 15 residues. Germline lookup yields CDR1 KGHSH and CDR2 LQKENI. Trimming cost V 4 bases and J 2 bases; bases outside gene matches: 1. The CDR3 DNA is TGTGCCAGCTCACGGGGACTAGCGGGAGCCTACGAGCAGTACTTC. Its translation: CASSRGLAGAYEQYF. Together with reference TRBV18 and TRBJ2-7, the CDR3 gives the full variable domain: NAGVMQNPRHLVRRRGQEARLRCSPMKGHSHVYWYRQLPEEGLKFMVYLQKENIIDESGMPKERFSAEFPKEGPSILRIQQVVRGDSAAYFCASSRGLAGAYEQYFGPGTRLTVT.

The chain combines TRBV10-3 with TRBJ1-6, with TRBD1 identical over 8 bases. This CDR3 has 15 amino acids. Trimming cost V 4 bases and J 8 bases; bases outside gene matches: 7. From germline, CDR1 is ENHRY and CDR2 SYGVKD. CDR3 nucleotides: TGTGCCATCAGTGGTCTGGACAGGGTAGATTCACCCCTCCACTTT. Translated, it gives CAISGLDRVDSPLHF.

The table lists this clone with a count of one. J is TRBJ2-7 and V is TRBV19, with 7 bases lining up with TRBD2. The CDR3 extends over 15 amino acids. Germline loops: CDR1 LNHDA, CDR2 SQIVND (reference sequence). J lost 0 bases, V lost 6 bases, and 8 bases had no gene match. The CDR3 sequence is CASSNPAGASYEQYF. The DNA of the CDR3 is TGTGCCAGTAGCAATCCCGCGGGAGCCTCCTACGAGCAGTACTTC.

CDR3: CASSPRAGTSGSSYNEQFF. The CDR3 nucleotides read TGTGCCAGCAGCCCCCGGGCCGGGACTAGCGGGAGCTCCTACAATGAGCAGTTCTTC. The chain is built from TRBV9 and TRBJ2-1; 14 nucleotides align to TRBD2. Trimming cost V 4 bases and J 0 bases; bases outside gene matches: 9. This CDR3 has 19 amino acids. Germline V gene sequence: CDR1 SGDLS, CDR2 YYNGEE.

This chain joins TRBV12-3 or TRBV12-4 and TRBJ1-1; tentatively, D is TRBD1 (6 bases). The CDR3 extends over 13 amino acids. Trimming removed 8 bases from V and 1 base from J, with 11 bases in between. The CDR3 region has the DNA TGTGCCAGCGGTCAGGGGCGGAACACTGAAGCTTTCTTT. Protein: CASGQGRNTEAFF.